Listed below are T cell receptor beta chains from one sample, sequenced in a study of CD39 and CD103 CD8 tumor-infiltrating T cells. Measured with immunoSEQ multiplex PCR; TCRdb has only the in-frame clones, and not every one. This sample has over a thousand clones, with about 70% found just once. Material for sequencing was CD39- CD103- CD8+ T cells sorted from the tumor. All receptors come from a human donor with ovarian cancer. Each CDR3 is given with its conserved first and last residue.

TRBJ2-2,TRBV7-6,CASSLLGDSTGELFF
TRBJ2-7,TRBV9,CASSADFLGSEGEQYF
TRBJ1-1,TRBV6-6,CASREGDTEAFF
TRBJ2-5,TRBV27,CASSPVPGQGTETQYF
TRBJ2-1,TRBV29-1,CSAEEVGGASSYNEQFF
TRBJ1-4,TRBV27,CASSLQGTEKLFF
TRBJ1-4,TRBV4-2,CASSHQTGGIRFGLGKLFF
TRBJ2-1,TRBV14,CASSQDQMVNEQFF
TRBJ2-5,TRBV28,CASSFWVSETQYF
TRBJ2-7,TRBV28,CASSLLRGQQYF
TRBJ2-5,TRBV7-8,CASSVPGQGAPVQYF
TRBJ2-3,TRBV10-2,CASKKDTQYF
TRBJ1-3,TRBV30,CAWKGVGNTIYF
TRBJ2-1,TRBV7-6,CASSPPSGGALNEQFF
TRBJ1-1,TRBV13,CASSSTGWVNTEAFF
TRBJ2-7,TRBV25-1,CASSTGFEQYF
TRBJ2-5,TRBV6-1,CASSAGTQYF
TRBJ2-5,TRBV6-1,CASSEFGGTAGQYF
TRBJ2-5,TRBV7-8,CASSLGTIKGPETQYF
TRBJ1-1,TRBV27,CASSLSHPGATEAFF
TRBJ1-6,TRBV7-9,CASNTGSTINSPLHF
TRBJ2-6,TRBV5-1,CASSYLSSGRRGANVLTF
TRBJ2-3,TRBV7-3,CASSLMTGGSDTQYF
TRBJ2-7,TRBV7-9,CASSLEGSSRPYEQYF
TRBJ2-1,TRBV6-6,CASLAGGPYEQFF
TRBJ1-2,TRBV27,CASSLSRGGADGYTF
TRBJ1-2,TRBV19,CASSIVTGPGNYGYTF